This T cell receptor beta chain was sequenced in a study of blood T cell repertoires in COVID-19. Overall study context: The United States, Italy and Spain provided the acute and convalescent COVID-19 samples.

Germline V lookup: CDR1 LGHNA, CDR2 YNFKEQ. The CDR3 is 13 residues long. V was pared by 0 bases and J by 6 bases, with 8 bases between. Assay: immunoSEQ multiplex PCR; the TCRdb copy retains only in-frame clones and omits some. The sample comprises approximately 300,000 clones, more than 85% of which are singletons, and roughly 20% rests with the top ten. The chain is built from TRBV4-2 and TRBJ1-1; a weak D match, TRBD1 (5 bases). The sequencing input was PBMCs or T cells enriched from blood (not recorded which). This sequence originates from a woman aged 25 to 39 who had recovered from COVID-19. The CDR3 DNA is TGTGCCAGCAGCCAAGATGAAGGGGCTGAAGCTTTCTTT. As protein: CASSQDEGAEAFF.